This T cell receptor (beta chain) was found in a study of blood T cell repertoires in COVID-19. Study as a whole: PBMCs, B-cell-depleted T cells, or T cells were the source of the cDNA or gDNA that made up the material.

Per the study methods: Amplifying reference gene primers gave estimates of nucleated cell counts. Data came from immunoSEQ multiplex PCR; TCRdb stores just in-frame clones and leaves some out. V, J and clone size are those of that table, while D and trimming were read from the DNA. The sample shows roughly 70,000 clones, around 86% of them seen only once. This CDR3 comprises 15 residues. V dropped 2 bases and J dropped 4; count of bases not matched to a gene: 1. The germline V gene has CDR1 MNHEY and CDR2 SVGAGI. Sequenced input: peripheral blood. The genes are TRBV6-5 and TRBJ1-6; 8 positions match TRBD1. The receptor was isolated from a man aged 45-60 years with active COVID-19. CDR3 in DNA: TGTGCCAGCAGTTACCGACAGGGGTATAATTCACCCCTCCACTTT. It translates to CASSYRQGYNSPLHF.